Here is one T cell receptor beta chain with its context. What it recognizes is unknown. The data are from a study of T cell responses to AZD1222 COVID-19 vaccine. General observations from the study: Spike as a whole was targeted by vaccine-associated CD4 TCRs, dominant at 160-218 and 743-854.

Between the trimmed V and J ends, which lost 1 base and 0 bases, there was a span of 9 bases. The CDR3 covers 15 residues. Germline lookup yields CDR1 MNHNS and CDR2 SASEGT. Sequencing was performed with immunoSEQ multiplex PCR; in TCRdb, only in-frame clones are kept and a portion is missing. This table holds about 45,000 clones, about 90% found once. The clonotype was recovered from an adult who received the AZD1222 COVID-19 vaccine. V is TRBV6-1 and J is TRBJ1-1; no clear D gene. Here the sequenced sample was peripheral blood, taken 28 days after the second AZD1222 dose. DNA for the CDR3: TGTGCCAGCAGTGAAGGAATATACATGAACACTGAAGCTTTCTTT. Translation gives CASSEGIYMNTEAFF.